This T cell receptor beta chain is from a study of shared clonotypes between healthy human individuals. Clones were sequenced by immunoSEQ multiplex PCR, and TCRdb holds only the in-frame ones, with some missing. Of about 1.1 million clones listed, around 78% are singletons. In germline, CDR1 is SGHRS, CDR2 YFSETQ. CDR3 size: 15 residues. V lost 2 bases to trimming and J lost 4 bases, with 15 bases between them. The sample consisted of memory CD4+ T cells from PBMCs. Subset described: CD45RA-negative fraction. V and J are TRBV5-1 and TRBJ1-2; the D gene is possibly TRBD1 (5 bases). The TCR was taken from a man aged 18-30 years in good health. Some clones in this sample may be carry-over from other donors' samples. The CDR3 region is CASSFAAERGYGYTF. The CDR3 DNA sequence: TGCGCCAGCAGCTTCGCGGCCGAGAGGGGCTATGGCTACACCTTC.